This entry concerns a single T cell receptor (beta chain). A sample-barcoded 5' primer and a J-beta primer mix were used in a second PCR of roughly 7 to 11 cycles. Using its own MiXCR run on the 5' RACE reads, TCRdb lists one record per CDR3 protein. The table has fewer than 950,000 distinct CDR3 sequences, about 55% seen once. These data belong to a study of blood T cells in healthy people across ages. V was clipped by 4 bases and J by 9 bases, with 6 bases between them. This CDR3 has 11 residues. This receptor was identified in a man aged 80 or over in good health. The sample consisted of blood. This chain uses TRBV12-3 or TRBV12-4 with TRBJ1-4; a weak D match, TRBD1 (5 bases). CDR3 protein: CASSSGQKLFF. For the CDR3, the DNA is TGTGCCAGCAGTTCGGGACAAAAACTGTTTTTT.